This TCR beta chain was found in a study of graft-versus-host responses after intestinal transplantation. Across the study: All of the recipients had induction that used anti-thymocyte globulin, then tacrolimus and steroids for two to four years.

The germline gives CDR1 LNHDA, CDR2 SQIVND (reference sequence). This CDR3 spans 13 amino acids. The V end was cut by 5 bases, the J end by 5 bases, with 10 bases between. Findings and limits, study-wide: Recipient marrow showed GvH clones, some seen first in ileum or blood. High graft-versus-host to host-versus-graft clonal ratios were seen in allografts of patients with graft-donor T cell macrochimerism.

Method: immunoSEQ multiplex PCR; TCRdb's copy keeps in-frame clones and lacks some. In the table there are about 26,000 clones, 82% of which are singletons. About this clone: The antigen is unknown.

Source: unstimulated CD4+ T cells sorted from spleen or lymph node cells, taken before intestinal transplant. V gene TRBV19 combines with J gene TRBJ2-1; D perhaps matches TRBD1 (5 bases). This sequence was found in a human donor who received an intestinal transplant. DNA of the CDR3: TGTGCCAGTAGTTGGTTGGACAACAATGAGCAGTTCTTC. Translating it yields CASSWLDNNEQFF. Supplemented by reference TRBV19 and TRBJ2-1, the full variable domain reads DGGITQSPKYLFRKEGQNVTLSCEQNLNHDAMYWYRQDPGQGLRLIYYSQIVNDFQKGDIAEGYSVSREKKESFPLTVTSAQKNPTAFYLCASSWLDNNEQFFGPGTRLTVL.